What follows are 4 T cell receptor beta chains derived from one specimen sequenced in a study of shared clonotypes between healthy human individuals. Sequencing was performed with immunoSEQ multiplex PCR; in TCRdb, only in-frame clones are kept and a portion is missing. The profile covers about 2.3 million clones, with around 90% appearing a single time and around 0.4% taken by the ten largest. Sample: naive CD4+ T cells from PBMCs. Subset specified: CD45RA+ positively selected. The receptors stem from a man aged 18 to 30 in good health. Some clones in this sample may be carry-over from other donors' samples.

The sample holds one count of this clone. This rearrangement joins TRBV2 to TRBJ1-3; no clear D. This CDR3 region has 16 residues. Germline assignment: CDR1 SNHLY and CDR2 FYNNEI. The V gene lost 5 bases and the J gene lost 7 bases, with 21 bases spanning the gap. The CDR3 DNA sequence: TGTGCCAGCAGTCGCGACGGCCCGTTATTAGGGAACACCATATATTTT. It specifies CASSRDGPLLGNTIYF.

This rearrangement joins TRBV5-8 to TRBJ2-7; 8 bases map to TRBD1. J lost 2 bases, V lost 4 bases, and 5 bases had no gene match. The CDR3 covers 14 residues. Germline V gene data show CDR1 as SGHTS and CDR2 as YDEGEE. The CDR3: CASSQRQGPYEQYF. CDR3 DNA sequence: TGTGCCAGCAGCCAAAGACAGGGGCCCTACGAGCAGTACTTC. The full variable domain, in which reference TRBV5-8 and TRBJ2-7 provide the parts outside the CDR3, is EAGVTQSPTHLIKTRGQQATLRCSPISGHTSVYWYQQALGLGLQFLLWYDEGEERNRGNFPPRFSGRQFPNYSSELNVNALELEDSALYLCASSQRQGPYEQYFGPGTRLTVT.

In its sample, this clone was seen once. The rearrangement uses TRBV6-1 and TRBJ2-5; 11 bases match TRBD1. TRBJ2-7 matches the DNA end more closely, so the J call is doubtful. Germline assignment: CDR1 MNHNS and CDR2 SASEGT. CDR3 length: 15 residues. The CDR3 reads CASSEAAGQGGEQYF. The CDR3 DNA reads TGTGCCAGCAGTGAAGCGGCGGGACAGGGGGGCGAGCAGTACTTC.

There are a few counts of this clone. The V gene is TRBV28, the J gene TRBJ1-5; D is ambiguous. Trimming pared 4 bases from V and 1 base from J, leaving 8 bases between. The CDR3 runs to 14 residues. CDR1 MDHEN and CDR2 SYDVKM come from the germline V gene. CDR3 protein: CASSSQVSNQPQHF. For the CDR3, the DNA is TGTGCCAGCAGTTCCCAGGTGAGCAATCAGCCCCAGCATTTT. Variable domain in full (rest from reference TRBV28 and TRBJ1-5): DVKVTQSSRYLVKRTGEKVFLECVQDMDHENMFWYRQDPGLGLRLIYFSYDVKMKEKGDIPEGYSVSREKKERFSLILESASTNQTSMYLCASSSQVSNQPQHFGDGTRLSIL.